This TCR beta chain is drawn from a study of CD4 and CD8 cells across lung adenocarcinoma regions. TCRdb re-analysed the PCR reads in MiXCR, keeping a single row per CDR3 protein. The data hold about 12,000 distinct CDR3 sequences, with 47% observed a single time. The V gene lost 0 bases and the J gene lost 1 base, with 7 bases spanning the gap. The CDR3 has 14 amino acids. CDR1 is LGHNA and CDR2 is YSLEER in the germline V gene. Input material: CD8+ T cells from the margin of a lung tumor. The TCR originated in a male donor with lung adenocarcinoma. The CD4 and CD8 labels of this study may be unreliable. J is TRBJ2-7 and V is TRBV4-3, with D unresolved. The CDR3 region has the DNA TGCGCCAGCAGCCAAGAACCGGGTTCCTACGAGCAGTACTTC. Its translation: CASSQEPGSYEQYF.